There are many counts of the clone carrying this TCR beta chain. This sample is part of a study of T-cell reconstitution after alpha-beta-depleted transplantation in children. Germline values: CDR1 LNHDA, CDR2 SQIVND (reference sequence). This CDR3 has 14 residues. V was shortened by 11 bases and J by 6 bases, with 20 bases between the two germline ends. Unique molecular identifiers were incorporated when the TCRbeta library was constructed. TCRdb used MiXCR to reprocess the PCR reads, holding one entry per CDR3 protein. The sample includes just over 70,000 distinct CDR3 sequences, just under 7.5% of them seen just once.

The starting material was PBMCs from the stem cell graft donor, obtained from the stem cell graft. The source of this sequence is a human donor who donated a stem cell graft to a child with acute lymphoblastic leukemia. The chain has TRBV19 and TRBJ1-5; D possibly corresponds to TRBD1 (6 bases). The CDR3 here is CASHGAGEGQPQHF. The CDR3 nucleotides are TGTGCCTCCCACGGTGCAGGGGAGGGTCAGCCCCAGCATTTT.